This TCR beta chain is from a study of sequential checkpoint blockade in melanoma. This CDR3 has 15 amino acids. Germline V lookup: CDR1 LNHNV, CDR2 YYDKDF (reference sequence). Trimming pared 0 bases from V and 2 bases from J, leaving 8 bases between. As for treatment: randomized to nivolumab then ipilimumab (arm A) or the reverse (arm B). Generated by immunoSEQ multiplex PCR, the TCRdb table keeps only in-frame clones and is missing some. Here the sample spans around 34,000 clones, 82% being singletons. This chain connects TRBV15 to TRBJ1-3; no clear D gene. Here the sequenced sample was CD8+ T cells sorted from blood (inferred from file names), taken from a patient given nivolumab and ipilimumab in sequence. This TCR derives from a human donor with melanoma. The CDR3 reads CATSRDRGPGNTIYF. DNA for the CDR3: TGTGCCACCAGCAGAGACAGAGGGCCTGGAAACACCATATATTTT.